This T cell receptor beta chain was identified during a study of cytomegalovirus exposure and HLA in healthy donors. Study-wide results and limits: Later genetic work tied a missense DCLRE1C variant to beta-chain V and J trimming.

About this clone itself: Antigen specificity is unknown.

The PCR used 60 Vbeta and 13 Jbeta primers. Profiled with immunoSEQ multiplex PCR; TCRdb holds only in-frame clones, not every one. Among approximately 100,000 clones listed, approximately 80% were seen once. CDR1 MNHNS and CDR2 SASEGT come from the germline V gene. CDR3 length: 14 amino acids. Trimming took off 5 bases at V and 1 base at J, with 8 bases between the two ends. The clonotype comes from a man in his forties or fifties in good health and CMV-seronegative. Sequencing was performed on PBMCs. The rearrangement links TRBV6-1 to TRBJ2-2; D perhaps matches TRBD1 (6 bases). CDR3 region: CASSRTENTGELFF. CDR3 DNA: TGTGCCAGCAGTAGGACAGAGAACACCGGGGAGCTGTTTTTT.